This note documents a single T cell receptor (beta chain) sequence. Its cognate antigen is unknown. The data derive from a study of graft-versus-host responses after intestinal transplantation. Study summary: Recipients received multivisceral, liver-intestinal, or isolated intestinal transplants.

Libraries were prepared by immunoSEQ multiplex PCR; TCRdb keeps only in-frame clonotypes and omits some of them. The sample lists 75,000 to 100,000 clones, about 93% seen once, with around 0.49% in the top ten. Germline CDR1 reads LNHDA; CDR2 reads SQIVND (reference sequence). Losses at the gene ends were 2 bases for V and 3 bases for J; bases not matched to a gene: 4. The CDR3 is made up of 14 amino acids. The sample here was unstimulated CD8+ T cells sorted from spleen or lymph node cells, taken before intestinal transplant. This clonotype was obtained from a human donor who received an intestinal transplant. The chain is built from TRBV19 and TRBJ2-7; 7 bases map to TRBD1. CDR3: CASSITGADYEQYF. CDR3 nucleotides: TGTGCCAGTAGTATAACAGGGGCCGACTACGAGCAGTACTTC.